Listed here is a single T cell receptor (beta chain). What this receptor recognizes is not known. Base qualities are missing; no much larger clone stands one base away. Genomic DNA was used as template for profiling of TCR beta VDJ combinations and CDR3 sequences. TCR repertoire sequencing was run on an Illumina HiSeq 2000. As for how the authors treated the data: Repertoires were assessed using TRBV/TRBJ rearrangement plots, CDR3 size and DJ length profiles, and Simpson's diversity index. The most abundant DNA sequence in the deep sequencing data was defined as the immunodominant clone. CDR3 amino acid sequences were screened for sharing across subjects and compared with published repertoires and the VDJdb database. In TCRdb, the public reads were trimmed at Q25 with fastp and aligned with MiXCR, with productive beta chains retained. Every CDR3 protein is listed once, alongside the most common genes and DNA of its rows. These V and J calls rely on TCRdb rather than the paper's analysis. The sample table records about 120,000 distinct CDR3 sequences; about 40% of these occur just once. The ten largest clones capture roughly 2.7% of the sample.

V loses 2 bases, J loses 1 base, and the germline ends lie 10 bases apart. CDR1 and CDR2 (KGHDR, SFDVKD) derive from the germline V gene. Inclusive of the bounding cysteine and phenylalanine, the CDR3 is 16 residues long. Only CDR3 DNA is held: 48 bases, read in frame from base 1. These data are taken from a study of CD8+CD57+ T cells in acquired aplastic anemia (dated by TCRdb to 2016 to 2019). Background for the entire study: On average, sorted CD4+ and CD8+ cells yielded around 3.5 ug of extracted DNA, with a range of roughly 0.17 to 30 ug. CD8+CD57+ expansion was defined as a frequency above the mean frequency observed in healthy subjects. The full study reports these points: Around 30 CD8+ CDR3 sequences were shared between patients and controls but appeared highly expressed in patients and within their immunodominant clones. No significant difference in CD8+ Simpson's diversity was found between patients and healthy controls (P=0.060).

The patients picked for sequencing were ones in whom flow cytometry had shown an expansion of CD8+CD57+ cells. All patients had severe acquired aplastic anemia diagnosed by International Study of Aplastic Anemia and Agranulocytosis and Camitta criteria. No patient had received any therapy when blood was sampled. In the study, sorted CD4+ and CD8+ blood T cells from patients with severe aplastic anemia and from healthy subjects underwent deep sequencing of TCR repertoires. Patients were enrolled under clinicaltrials.gov protocols 00001620, 01623167, 00001397, 00071045, 00081523 and 00961064 in the USA. Ficoll-Paque density gradient centrifugation was used to isolate peripheral blood mononuclear cells. Before DNA extraction, CD4+ and CD8+ T cells were sorted by FACS or by magnetic beads.

The sequencing sample was made of sorted CD4+, CD8+, or CD8+CD57+ T cells (not recorded which) from PBMCs. The TCR originated in a human donor with aplastic anemia. Recombination joined TRBV24-1 with TRBJ2-2; perhaps TRBD2 is the D gene, with 7 bases matching. For the CDR3, the sequence is CATSDSGGQNTGELFF. The bases read TGTGCCACCAGTGATTCGGGGGGCCAGAACACCGGGGAGCTGTTTTTT.